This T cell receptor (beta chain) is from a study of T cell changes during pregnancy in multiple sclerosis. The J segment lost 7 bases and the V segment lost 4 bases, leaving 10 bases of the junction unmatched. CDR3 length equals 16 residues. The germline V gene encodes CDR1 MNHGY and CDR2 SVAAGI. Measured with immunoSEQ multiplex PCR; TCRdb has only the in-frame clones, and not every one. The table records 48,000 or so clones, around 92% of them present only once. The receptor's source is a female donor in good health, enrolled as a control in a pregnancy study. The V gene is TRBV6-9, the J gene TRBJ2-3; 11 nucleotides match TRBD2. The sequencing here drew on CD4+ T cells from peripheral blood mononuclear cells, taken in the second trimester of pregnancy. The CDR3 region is CASSFTSGGAQNTQYF. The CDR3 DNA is TGTGCCAGCAGTTTTACTAGCGGGGGAGCACAGAATACGCAGTATTTT.